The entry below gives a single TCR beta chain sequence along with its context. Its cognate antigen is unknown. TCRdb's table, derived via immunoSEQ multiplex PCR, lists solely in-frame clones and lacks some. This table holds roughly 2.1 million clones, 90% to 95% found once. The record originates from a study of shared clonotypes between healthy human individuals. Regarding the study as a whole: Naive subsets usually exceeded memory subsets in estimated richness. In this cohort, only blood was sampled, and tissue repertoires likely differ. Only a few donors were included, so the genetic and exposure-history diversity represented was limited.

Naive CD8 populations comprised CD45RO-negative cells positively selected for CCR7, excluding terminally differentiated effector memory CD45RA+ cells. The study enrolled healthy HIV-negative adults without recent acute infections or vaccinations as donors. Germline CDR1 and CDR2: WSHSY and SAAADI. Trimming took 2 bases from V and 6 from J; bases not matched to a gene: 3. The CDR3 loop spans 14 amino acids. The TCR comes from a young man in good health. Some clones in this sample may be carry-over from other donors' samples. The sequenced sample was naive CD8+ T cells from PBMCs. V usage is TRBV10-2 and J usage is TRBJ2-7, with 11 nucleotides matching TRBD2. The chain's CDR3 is CASSEGLAGGEQYF. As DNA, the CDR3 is TGCGCCAGCAGTGAGGGGCTAGCGGGAGGCGAGCAGTACTTC.